This T cell receptor beta chain is drawn from a study of blood T cell repertoires in COVID-19 (dated by TCRdb to 2020 to 2021). Broadly, across the study: Samples from collaborators originated in the United States, Italy and Spain and spanned both the acute and convalescent phases of COVID-19. The prospective study material was composed of cDNA or gDNA derived from T cells, B-cell-depleted T cells, or PBMCs. The dataset comprised deeply sampled blood TCRbeta repertoires from subjects exposed to, actively infected with, or recovered from COVID-19. The repertoires were released in a freely available public database intended as a resource for research on the immune response to SARS-CoV-2. Samples were obtained from the ongoing ImmuneRACE study (first 160 participants) and from 1,200 or so subjects provided by 6 global collaborators. Nearly every sample came with metadata listing a de-identified subject ID, COVID-19 status, age in years and sex. HLA class I and class II types, where available, came from metadata supplied by the sample provider rather than from assay-based typing.

In the prospective study, participants were roughly 18 to 100 years old, resided in fewer than 25 geographic areas of the United States, and were enrolled through a virtual design. Cohort assignment in the prospective study relied on participant-reported clinical history from a screening survey and a study questionnaire. Recovered participants in ImmuneRACE Cohort 3 were defined as having two consecutive negative NP/OP PCR tests, clearance from a healthcare professional, or resolution of symptoms. Each participant in the prospective study had whole blood, serum and a nasopharyngeal or oropharyngeal swab collected by mobile phlebotomists. Additional blood draws and questionnaires over a 2-month period could optionally be provided by prospective study participants. Prospective study blood samples were shipped either frozen or at room temperature before DNA extraction. A note on this clone: No antigen is known for it. No per-base quality is available; no much larger clone lies one base away.

The immunoSEQ Assay, a bias-controlled multiplex PCR, was used to amplify TCRbeta CDR3 regions from genomic DNA. On the authors' methods: Nucleated cell counts per sample were estimated from amplification of reference gene primers within the assay. Sequence reads were collapsed and filtered to measure the absolute abundance of every unique TCRbeta CDR3 rearrangement. For each sample, productive Simpson clonality was calculated by taking the square root of Simpson's diversity index across productive rearrangements. Entries here come from immuneACCESS through TCRdb and include only in-frame sequences with V and J called. Some clones fail to appear in such tables; in the studies checked, an unresolved V gene covers under half of the shortfall, and the cause of the remainder is unknown. The DNA was the basis for D and trimming; V, J and clone size are from that table. This sample lists a few hundred thousand clones; less than 90% were detected once. The biggest ten clones account for roughly 1% of the sample.

What the work shows at the level of the full study, not this receptor alone: The amount of clinical and demographic metadata varied by source and participant and was provided uncurated.

The CDR3 spans 12 residues, from the cysteine through the phenylalanine. Only the CDR3 part of the read is kept: 36 bases, read in frame from the first base. Between the V and J ends, shortened by 6 bases and 4 bases respectively, the junction contains 7 bases. The germline V gene provides CDR1 MNHEY and CDR2 SVGEGT. The source material was PBMCs or T cells enriched from blood (not recorded which). Rearrangement joined TRBV6-2 or TRBV6-3 to TRBJ1-5; no D gene is confidently identified. This TCR came from a woman aged 25 to 39 who had recovered from COVID-19. The sequenced DNA: TGTGCCAGCAGCTCAATGAATCAGCCCCAGCATTTT. It codes for CASSSMNQPQHF.